This T cell receptor (beta chain) was obtained from a study of blood T cell repertoires in COVID-19. The wider study: The United States, Italy and Spain were the sources of the acute and convalescent COVID-19 samples. PBMCs, B-cell-depleted T cells, or T cells were the source of the cDNA or gDNA that made up the material.

In the source study's methods: Reference gene primer amplification gave estimated nucleated cell counts. This table comes from immunoSEQ multiplex PCR, and its TCRdb copy is limited to in-frame clones, with some not included. D and trimming come from the DNA, and the V and J calls and clone size come from that table. The sample shows fewer than 350,000 clones, approximately 81% of them seen only once. This CDR3 is built from 13 residues. Germline CDR1 is SGHDT and CDR2 is YYEEEE. Trimming removed 4 bases at V and 1 base at J, with 9 bases between. This chain links TRBV5-6 with TRBJ2-7; possibly TRBD1 for D (5 bases). The receptor's source is a woman aged 55 to 70 with active or convalescent COVID-19. Input material: peripheral blood. CDR3 residues: CASSHRHSYEQYF. As DNA, the CDR3 is TGTGCCAGCAGCCACAGGCATTCCTACGAGCAGTACTTC. The full variable domain, with the rest looked up from reference TRBV5-6 and TRBJ2-7, is DAGVTQSPTHLIKTRGQQVTLRCSPKSGHDTVSWYQQALGQGPQFIFQYYEEEERQRGNFPDRFSGHQFPNYSSELNVNALLLGDSALYLCASSHRHSYEQYFGPGTRLTVT.